Sequencing of this TCR beta chain was carried out in a study of shared clonotypes between healthy human individuals. Findings and caveats of the study: Researchers sampled blood only, noting tissue repertoires likely differ. Some naive CD4 clonotypes, around 4.9%, turned up in common across a few donors.

Positively selected for CCR7, the CD45RO-negative cells used as naive CD8 cells excluded terminally differentiated effector memory CD45RA+ cells. Healthy and HIV-negative, the adult donors had no recent acute infections or vaccinations. A word on this clone: Antigen: not known.

Germline loops: CDR1 MNHEY, CDR2 SMNVEV (reference sequence). The CDR3 runs 15 residues. V trimming: 3 bases; J trimming: 5 bases; junction bases outside the gene matches: 7. Replicate sorted-subset PCRs were loaded with approximately 190 ng DNA, tens of thousands of T cell genomes. The method was immunoSEQ multiplex PCR; TCRdb's version includes in-frame clones alone and lacks a portion of them. The data contain about 2 million clones, about 95% of them singletons. The source material was naive CD8+ T cells sorted from blood. V and J are TRBV27 and TRBJ2-7; 10 positions agree with TRBD1. The source of this sequence is a man in his late teens or twenties in good health. The CDR3 spells CASSFDRDRGHEQYF. As DNA, the CDR3 is TGTGCCAGCAGTTTCGACCGGGACAGGGGCCACGAGCAGTACTTC.